The 7 T cell receptor beta chains below come from one sample, sequenced in a study of T cells in Graves' hyperthyroidism and ophthalmopathy. Researchers amplified the TCR beta CDR3 regions from RNA transcripts. TCR CDR3 regions were first amplified by RT-PCR with HTBI primers. MiXCR, run by TCRdb on the multiplex PCR reads, gives a single entry per CDR3 protein. Altogether a few hundred thousand distinct CDR3 sequences are present, 25% being singletons, with the ten largest covering about 73%. The sequenced sample was blood. Receptors were obtained from a man aged 45-65 years with Graves' hyperthyroidism.

The V call is TRBV20-1, the J call TRBJ2-5, with a weak D call TRBD2 (7 bases). The CDR3 runs 11 residues. The germline gives CDR1 DFQATT, CDR2 SNEGSKA (reference sequence). V was clipped by 4 bases and J by 7 bases, with 10 bases between them. The CDR3 sequence is CSAKGGGTQYF. In DNA, the CDR3 is TGCAGTGCTAAGGGGGGGGGGACCCAGTACTTC.

Ten or more counts support this clonotype. This chain uses TRBV20-1 with TRBJ1-1; D possibly corresponds to TRBD1 (5 bases). The germline V gene has CDR1 DFQATT and CDR2 SNEGSKA (reference sequence). The CDR3 sequence is 16 residues long. V lost 2 bases, J lost 0 bases, and 16 bases lay in between. The CDR3 DNA is TGCAGTGCTAGATTGGGAACACAACAGGTGAACACTGAAGCTTTCTTT. It translates to CSARLGTQQVNTEAFF.

The genes are TRBV27 and TRBJ1-4; D is perhaps TRBD1 (5 bases). V lost 2 bases and J 8 bases, leaving 12 bases between the germline ends. This CDR3 is built from 14 residues. CDR1 and CDR2 (germline): MNHEY, SMNVEV (reference sequence). CDR3 nucleotides: TGTGCCAGCAGTTTACGGGGGGATACCGAAAAACTGTTTTTT. It encodes CASSLRGDTEKLFF. Drawing the rest from reference TRBV27 and TRBJ1-4, the complete variable domain is EAQVTQNPRYLITVTGKKLTVTCSQNMNHEYMSWYRQDPGLGLRQIYYSMNVEVTDKGDVPEGYKVSRKEKRNFPLILESPSPNQTSLYFCASSLRGDTEKLFFGSGTQLSVL.

This clonotype came up a few times. The chain links TRBV20-1 to TRBJ2-5; D is undetermined. The CDR3 has 14 amino acids. Per the germline V gene, CDR1 is DFQATT and CDR2 is SNEGSKA (reference sequence). V lost 1 base and J 3 bases, leaving 12 bases between the germline ends. The CDR3 DNA reads TGCAGTGCTAGAGGGGGATGGGGAAAAGAGACCCAGTACTTC. This codes for CSARGGWGKETQYF.

This chain uses TRBV6-1 with TRBJ2-7; 8 bases align to TRBD2. Germline lookup yields CDR1 MNHNS and CDR2 SASEGT. The J segment lost 3 bases and the V segment lost 6 bases, leaving 13 bases of the junction unmatched. This CDR3 contains 16 residues. CDR3 nucleotides: TGTGCCAGCAGGGCCACCGGGGCGGGAGGACACTACGAGCAGTACTTC. This codes for CASRATGAGGHYEQYF.

This chain uses TRBV5-5 with TRBJ2-1; 8 bases agree with TRBD2. The J segment lost 14 bases and the V segment lost 3 bases, leaving 4 bases of the junction unmatched. CDR1 and CDR2 (germline): SGHKS, YYEKEE (reference sequence). The CDR3 length is 11 residues. The CDR3 loop reads CASSWGLVEFF. The CDR3 nucleotides read TGTGCCAGCAGCTGGGGACTAGTGGAGTTCTTC.

This clonotype was seen a handful of times. The gene calls are TRBV7-9 and TRBJ2-1, with D possibly TRBD1 on 5 matching bases. CDR1 is SEHNR, CDR2 FQNEAQ, per germline (reference sequence). With 5 bases removed from V and 5 bases from J, the gap between germline ends came to 16 bases. The CDR3 extends over 15 amino acids. The CDR3 bases are TGTGCCAGCAGCCCCCCGGTGAAAGGGGACAATGAGCAGTTCTTC. This translates into CASSPPVKGDNEQFF. The full variable domain, completed using reference TRBV7-9 and TRBJ2-1, is DTGVSQNPRHKITKRGQNVTFRCDPISEHNRLYWYRQTLGQGPEFLTYFQNEAQLEKSRLLSDRFSAERPKGSFSTLEIQRTEQGDSAMYLCASSPPVKGDNEQFFGPGTRLTVL.